The 30 T cell receptor beta chains presented below share a single source sample, sequenced in a study of human T cells and chemical hapten exposure. TCRdb used MiXCR to reprocess the 5' RACE reads, holding one entry per CDR3 protein. Among 70,000 to 85,000 distinct CDR3 sequences, about 16% were seen once, and the ten largest hold 6.8%. The template was total RNA from unfractionated whole blood. The receptors here all came from a female donor in good health.

V and J are TRBV5-5 and TRBJ1-5; D unresolved. Germline V gene data show CDR1 as SGHKS and CDR2 as YYEKEE (reference sequence). The CDR3 contains 16 residues. V lost 0 bases, J lost 0 bases, and 10 bases lay in between. The CDR3 DNA is TGTGCCAGCAGCTTGGGAACAGCCCCTAGCAATCAGCCCCAGCATTTT. Amino acid sequence: CASSLGTAPSNQPQHF.

The sample holds a few counts of this clonotype. The chain carries TRBV4-3 and TRBJ2-3; tentatively, D is TRBD2 (5 bases). The germline gives CDR1 LGHNA, CDR2 YSLEER. The CDR3 extends over 16 amino acids. The V end lost 0 bases, the J end lost 5 bases, and 15 bases lay between the germline ends. The CDR3 DNA follows: TGCGCCAGCAGCCAAGATTGGCTAGCTGGCAAAGATACGCAGTATTTT. Translated, it gives CASSQDWLAGKDTQYF.

DNA for the CDR3: TGTGCCAGCAGTTACTTTTTCTGGAGCCGGAGGGGCGTACAGCCCCAGCATTTT. As protein: CASSYFFWSRRGVQPQHF. The rearrangement joins TRBV6-5 to TRBJ1-5, with TRBD1 as a possible D gene (5 bases). The CDR3 runs 18 residues. Germline V gene sequence: CDR1 MNHEY, CDR2 SVGAGI. V was pared by 1 base and J by 7 bases, with 23 bases between.

This clonotype was seen only once. The V gene is TRBV28, the J gene TRBJ2-7; D ambiguous. V was shortened by 5 bases and J by 2 bases, with 13 bases between the two germline ends. Germline lookup yields CDR1 MDHEN and CDR2 SYDVKM. The CDR3 covers 14 residues. CDR3 residues: CASSDLGRPYEQYF. Here the CDR3 DNA reads TGTGCCAGCAGTGATCTCGGACGGCCCTACGAGCAGTACTTC.

The chain recombines TRBV7-2 with TRBJ1-1; D remains unclear. The V end was cut by 3 bases, the J end by 5 bases, with 13 bases between. The CDR3 extends over 14 amino acids. CDR1 is SGHTA and CDR2 is FQGNSA in the germline V gene. CDR3 protein: CASSLGWRGTEAFF. In nucleotides, the CDR3 is TGTGCCAGCAGCTTGGGGTGGCGCGGAACTGAAGCTTTCTTT.

The chain recombines TRBV20-1 with TRBJ1-1; D is ambiguous. The ends were cut back, 6 bases at V and 1 base at J, with 15 bases in the middle. The length of the CDR3 is 14 residues. Germline values: CDR1 DFQATT, CDR2 SNEGSKA (reference sequence). CDR3 protein: CSALPGGPNTEAFF. For the CDR3, the DNA is TGCAGTGCGCTGCCCGGAGGCCCGAACACTGAAGCTTTCTTT.

This clonotype was found a few times. The gene calls are TRBV7-6 and TRBJ2-2, with a tentative D call TRBD1 (6 bases). Germline CDR1 is SGHVS and CDR2 is FNYEAQ. This CDR3 has 19 amino acids. Trimming took off 3 bases at V and 4 bases at J, with 24 bases between the two ends. The CDR3 loop reads CASSFHLHRAGLGTGELFF. In DNA form, the CDR3 reads TGTGCCAGCAGCTTTCATTTACACAGGGCTGGGTTGGGCACCGGGGAGCTGTTTTTT.

The chain is built from TRBV7-9 and TRBJ1-2, with D maybe TRBD1 (5 bases). Per the germline V gene, CDR1 is SEHNR and CDR2 is FQNEAQ (reference sequence). This CDR3 is 13 amino acids long. Deletions cut 3 bases from V and 5 bases from J, with 10 bases between. CDR3 sequence: CASSLGLEYGYTF. CDR3 bases: TGTGCCAGCAGCTTGGGACTGGAGTATGGCTACACCTTC.

This clonotype was seen a handful of times. V is TRBV6-2 or TRBV6-3 and J is TRBJ1-5, with D perhaps matching TRBD1 (5 bases). This CDR3 is built from 14 residues. Trimming shortened V by 8 bases and J by 1 base, and 12 bases separated the two germline ends. The germline V gene encodes CDR1 MNHEY and CDR2 SVGEGT. This CDR3 reads CASEEDRSNQPQHF. DNA of the CDR3: TGTGCCAGCGAGGAAGACAGAAGCAATCAGCCCCAGCATTTT.

The V and J genes are TRBV6-1 and TRBJ1-1, with TRBD1 matching over 8 bases. Germline CDR1 is MNHNS and CDR2 is SASEGT. With 3 bases clipped from V and 7 bases from J, the junction kept 7 bases outside the gene matches. The CDR3 is made up of 14 amino acids. This CDR3 reads CASSEGQVLVEAFF. CDR3 nucleotides: TGTGCCAGCAGTGAGGGACAGGTTTTGGTTGAAGCTTTCTTT.

The gene calls are TRBV6-1 and TRBJ1-5; TRBD1 might be the D (5 bases). Trimming shortened V by 6 bases and J by 4 bases, and 16 bases separated the two germline ends. From germline, CDR1 is MNHNS and CDR2 SASEGT. This CDR3 region has 15 residues. The CDR3 DNA sequence: TGTGCCAGCAGAGTGGGGGTGTGGGGAAATCAGCCCCAGCATTTT. Translation: CASRVGVWGNQPQHF.

The V gene is TRBV20-1, the J gene TRBJ1-1; possible D gene TRBD1, 5 bases. Germline lookup yields CDR1 DFQATT and CDR2 SNEGSKA (reference sequence). The CDR3 consists of 13 residues. Trimming stripped 3 bases from V and 5 bases from J, with 13 bases between. The chain's CDR3 is CSASQQVVTEAFF. The CDR3 DNA is TGCAGTGCTAGTCAACAGGTGGTAACTGAAGCTTTCTTT.

The chain has TRBV19 and TRBJ2-7, with D maybe TRBD1 (6 bases). The V gene's germline CDR1 is LNHDA and CDR2 SQIVND (reference sequence). V shed 3 bases and J shed 2 bases, with 8 bases lying between them. The CDR3 length is 13 residues. This chain's CDR3 is CASSIGQPYEQYF. The DNA of the CDR3 is TGTGCCAGTAGTATCGGACAGCCCTACGAGCAGTACTTC.

In this sample, this clonotype turned up a few times. The genes are TRBV7-2 and TRBJ2-7; 7 bases match TRBD2. The CDR3 loop spans 14 amino acids. J lost 1 base, V lost 7 bases, and 7 bases had no gene match. Germline-derived CDR1 and CDR2 are SGHTA and FQGNSA. The CDR3 reads CASTTGRESYEQYF. In nucleotides, the CDR3 is TGTGCCAGCACGACCGGGCGGGAGTCCTACGAGCAGTACTTC.

V and J are TRBV6-1 and TRBJ1-2, with D unclear. This CDR3 contains 15 residues. The V end lost 0 bases, the J end lost 0 bases, and 8 bases lay between the germline ends. Germline CDR1 MNHNS, CDR2 SASEGT. The CDR3 protein is CASSEAAPPNYGYTF. For the CDR3, the DNA is TGTGCCAGCAGTGAAGCGGCACCCCCTAACTATGGCTACACCTTC.

The chain combines TRBV7-2 with TRBJ2-5, with 7 bases aligning to TRBD1. The V gene end was trimmed by 1 base and the J gene end by 3 bases; junction bases not matched to a gene: 5. The germline CDR1 and CDR2 sequences are SGHTA and FQGNSA. The CDR3 loop spans 15 amino acids. The CDR3: CASSLGVGTEETQYF. The CDR3 nucleotides read TGTGCCAGCAGCTTAGGAGTGGGGACAGAAGAGACCCAGTACTTC.

The chain has TRBV5-1 and TRBJ2-4; 8 bases map to TRBD2. The V segment lost 4 bases and the J segment 8 bases; nucleotides outside the gene matches: 8. Germline lookup yields CDR1 SGHRS and CDR2 YFSETQ. The CDR3 totals 14 residues. The CDR3 bases are TGCGCCAGCAGCCTGCAAGCGGGAGCAGACATTCAGTACTTC. This gives the protein CASSLQAGADIQYF.

The J gene is TRBJ2-6, the V gene TRBV7-9; D ambiguous. This CDR3 region has 18 residues. V was shortened by 1 base and J by 0 bases, with 13 bases between the two germline ends. The germline gives CDR1 SEHNR, CDR2 FQNEAQ (reference sequence). This chain's CDR3 is CASSLGIGQSSGANVLTF. CDR3 coding DNA: TGTGCCAGCAGCTTAGGAATCGGGCAGAGCTCTGGGGCCAACGTCCTGACTTTC.

This clonotype has a handful of counts. The chain carries TRBV12-3 or TRBV12-4 and TRBJ2-1, with D unresolved. The CDR3 covers 13 residues. V gave up 9 bases and J gave up 6 bases, with 15 bases separating them. The CDR3 DNA sequence: TGTGCCAGAGCCTGGCCGCCGTTCAATGAGCAGTTCTTC. Translating it yields CARAWPPFNEQFF.

The V and J genes are TRBV14 and TRBJ2-1, with D perhaps TRBD2 (5 bases). The CDR3 is 12 amino acids. Germline CDR1 is SGHDN and CDR2 is FVKESK. The germline V and J ends were trimmed by 2 bases and 10 bases, with 9 bases remaining between them. This CDR3 is CASSQLAHEQFF. The DNA for the CDR3 is TGTGCCAGCAGCCAACTAGCCCACGAGCAGTTCTTC.

The chain recombines TRBV20-1 with TRBJ2-7; 7 bases match TRBD1. The CDR3 spans 14 residues. After removal of 6 bases from V and 5 bases from J, the junction contained 13 bases not matched to a gene. Germline CDR1 reads DFQATT; CDR2 reads SNEGSKA (reference sequence). CDR3 nucleotides: TGCAGTGCCGTACCCACCGGGACAGACCACGAGCAGTACTTC. This sequence encodes CSAVPTGTDHEQYF.

The chain carries TRBV10-3 and TRBJ1-1; D ambiguous. Trimming pared 6 bases from V and 0 bases from J, leaving 17 bases between. This CDR3 region has 16 residues. Per the germline V gene, CDR1 is ENHRY and CDR2 is SYGVKD. The CDR3 loop reads CAISPTLRDMNTEAFF. In DNA form, the CDR3 reads TGTGCCATCAGCCCGACCCTCCGGGATATGAACACTGAAGCTTTCTTT.

This chain joins TRBV28 and TRBJ1-5; the D gene is possibly TRBD1 (5 bases). Germline assignment: CDR1 MDHEN and CDR2 SYDVKM. The V gene lost 5 bases and the J gene lost 5 bases, with 10 bases spanning the gap. This CDR3 spans 13 amino acids. CDR3 DNA: TGTGCCAGCAGTGGGGGTGTTGATCAGCCCCAGCATTTT. Its protein product is CASSGGVDQPQHF.

This chain joins TRBV11-3 and TRBJ2-6, with D unresolved. CDR1 is SGHNT and CDR2 is YENEEA in the germline V gene. CDR3 length: 16 residues. Trimming pared 0 bases from V and 0 bases from J, leaving 6 bases between. For the CDR3, the DNA is TGTGCCAGCAGCTTAGATGGGTTCTCTGGGGCCAACGTCCTGACTTTC. This sequence encodes CASSLDGFSGANVLTF.

This clonotype was seen many times. The chain employs TRBV7-2 and TRBJ2-5; D may correspond to TRBD1 or TRBD2 (5 bases each). The CDR3 totals 16 residues. The germline V gene encodes CDR1 SGHTA and CDR2 FQGNSA. Deletions cut 5 bases from V and 5 bases from J, with 21 bases between. This chain's CDR3 is CASSATPGRWLETQYF. In DNA, the CDR3 is TGTGCCAGCAGCGCCACCCCGGGGCGGTGGTTGGAGACCCAGTACTTC.

This clonotype has more than one count but fewer than ten. This chain joins TRBV29-1 and TRBJ1-2; D is undetermined. Trimming removed 6 bases at V and 0 bases at J, with 11 bases between. In germline, CDR1 is SQVTM, CDR2 ANQGSEA. CDR3 length: 13 residues. The chain's CDR3 is CSVTPGTNYGYTF. In nucleotides, the CDR3 is TGCAGCGTGACCCCTGGCACTAACTATGGCTACACCTTC.

The chain has TRBV7-2 and TRBJ2-5, with D perhaps matching TRBD1 (6 bases). V was shortened by 2 bases and J by 1 base, with 14 bases between the two germline ends. In germline, CDR1 is SGHTA, CDR2 FQGNSA. The CDR3 extends over 16 amino acids. The CDR3 region is CASSLNFGQPQETQYF. The CDR3 nucleotides are TGTGCCAGCAGCTTAAACTTTGGACAGCCCCAAGAGACCCAGTACTTC.

This chain joins TRBV6-2 or TRBV6-3 and TRBJ2-3; D gene uncertain. The CDR3 length is 15 residues. Germline V CDR1 and CDR2: MNHEY, SVGEGT. V dropped 2 bases and J dropped 0 bases, with 9 bases sitting between them. The CDR3 region has the DNA TGTGCCAGCAGTTACGAGCTGGGGAGCACAGATACGCAGTATTTT. It codes for CASSYELGSTDTQYF.

V and J are TRBV20-1 and TRBJ1-2; possibly TRBD1 for D (5 bases). This CDR3 is built from 13 residues. V was shortened by 6 bases and J by 4 bases, with 15 bases between the two germline ends. Germline V gives CDR1 DFQATT, CDR2 SNEGSKA (reference sequence). The CDR3, as DNA: TGCAGTGCGAGTGGGGGGGTCGGCTATGGCTACACCTTC. Translated, it gives CSASGGVGYGYTF.

V usage is TRBV7-9 and J usage is TRBJ1-6, with D unclear. Germline V CDR1 and CDR2: SEHNR, FQNEAQ (reference sequence). Trimming removed 5 bases from V and 0 bases from J, with 14 bases in between. The CDR3 contains 17 residues. CDR3 sequence (DNA): TGTGCCAGCAGCCCCACGACACCGTCCTCCTATAATTCACCCCTCCACTTT. Protein product: CASSPTTPSSYNSPLHF.